The clone carrying this T cell receptor (beta chain) was observed a few times. Its antigen is not known. The length of the CDR3 is 13 residues. The ends lost 11 bases at V and 9 bases at J; junction bases unmatched: 9. Looked up from germline, CDR1 is ENHRY and CDR2 is SYGVKD. This specimen comes from a study of T-cell reconstitution after alpha-beta-depleted transplantation in children. Preparation of the TCRbeta library involved a method that used unique molecular identifiers. TCRdb processed the PCR reads anew with MiXCR; each CDR3 protein has one entry. This table holds approximately 300,000 distinct CDR3 sequences, approximately 7.3% found once. The study's findings and limits: Newly made T cells mostly supplied T-cell counts and diversity one year after transplant.

Source: peripheral blood, taken 360 days after TCRalphabeta/CD19-depleted stem cell transplant. The V call is TRBV10-3, the J call TRBJ1-6, with 8 bases matching TRBD1. The TCR was taken from a female patient between 2 and 15 years old who had a stem cell transplant for Fanconi anemia, so the T cells may come from the graft donor. The CDR3 sequence: CAGGQEEFSPLHF. The CDR3 DNA sequence: TGTGCCGGGGGACAGGAGGAATTTTCACCCCTCCACTTT.